The 6 T cell receptor beta chains below were found in one sample sequenced in a study of blood T cell repertoires in COVID-19. TCRdb's table, derived via immunoSEQ multiplex PCR, lists solely in-frame clones and lacks some. The repertoire holds about 230,000 clones, with approximately 82% as singletons. The specimen was peripheral blood. All receptors come from a woman in her seventies with active or convalescent COVID-19.

About this clone: This sample also contains other DNA sequences that code for the same CDR3. The chain couples TRBV7-2 to TRBJ2-1; 8 bases match TRBD2. Trimming removed 3 bases from V and 0 bases from J; junction bases left unmatched: 1. CDR1 is SGHTA, CDR2 FQGNSA, per germline. CDR3 length: 15 residues. This CDR3 is CASSFSGSSYNEQFF. In nucleotides, the CDR3 is TGTGCCAGCAGCTTCAGCGGGAGCTCCTACAATGAGCAGTTCTTC.

This chain connects TRBV9 to TRBJ1-1; tentative D call: TRBD1 (6 bases). The V gene lost 0 bases and the J gene lost 2 bases, with 14 bases spanning the gap. Germline V gene sequence: CDR1 SGDLS, CDR2 YYNGEE. The CDR3 is 16 amino acids. The CDR3 bases are TGTGCCAGCAGCGTAGGCTCGCGGACAGCTAACACTGAAGCTTTCTTT. This encodes CASSVGSRTANTEAFF.

CDR3 nucleotides: TGCGCCAGCAGCTTGGATGGCAGGGCCACCGATTCACCCCTCCACTTT. It encodes CASSLDGRATDSPLHF. The chain recombines TRBV5-1 with TRBJ1-6, with D perhaps matching TRBD1 (5 bases). The CDR3 contains 16 residues. CDR1 is SGHRS and CDR2 is YFSETQ in the germline V gene. The germline V and J ends were trimmed by 0 bases and 8 bases, with 15 bases remaining between them.

J is TRBJ2-1 and V is TRBV28, with TRBD2 matching 12 bases. The germline CDR1 and CDR2 sequences are MDHEN and SYDVKM. This CDR3 contains 16 residues. V dropped 5 bases and J dropped 4; count of bases not matched to a gene: 6. CDR3 region: CASSRLAGVVYNEQFF. In DNA form, the CDR3 reads TGTGCCAGCAGTCGACTAGCGGGAGTGGTATACAATGAGCAGTTCTTC.

The CDR3 DNA follows: TGTGCCAGCAGCCGAGGGACAGTCGGGTCACCCCTCCACTTT. It specifies CASSRGTVGSPLHF. The chain couples TRBV3-1 (or the pseudogene TRBV3-2) to TRBJ1-6, with TRBD1 matching 7 bases. The CDR3 length is 14 residues. Germline CDR1 LGHDT, CDR2 YNNKEL (reference sequence). Germline trimming cut 4 bases from V and 10 bases from J; bases unmatched to any gene: 7.

V usage is TRBV19 and J usage is TRBJ1-2; 8 bases are a match to TRBD1. Looked up from germline, CDR1 is LNHDA and CDR2 is SQIVND (reference sequence). V was clipped by 6 bases and J by 2 bases; unmatched bases: 2. The CDR3 totals 13 residues. CDR3 sequence: CASRSGGNYGYTF. DNA of the CDR3: TGTGCCAGTAGGTCAGGGGGCAACTATGGCTACACCTTC.